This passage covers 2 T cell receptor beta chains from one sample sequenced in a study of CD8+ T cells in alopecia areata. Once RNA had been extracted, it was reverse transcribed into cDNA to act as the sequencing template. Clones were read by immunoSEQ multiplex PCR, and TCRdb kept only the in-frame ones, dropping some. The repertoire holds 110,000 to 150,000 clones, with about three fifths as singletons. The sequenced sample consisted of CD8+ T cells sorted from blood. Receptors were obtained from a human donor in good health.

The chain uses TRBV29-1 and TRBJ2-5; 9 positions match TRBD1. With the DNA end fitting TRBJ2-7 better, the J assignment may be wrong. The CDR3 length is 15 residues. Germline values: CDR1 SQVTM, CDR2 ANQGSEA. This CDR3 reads CSVATAGTGRDEQYF. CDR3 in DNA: TGCAGCGTTGCGACTGCCGGGACAGGGAGGGACGAGCAGTACTTC.

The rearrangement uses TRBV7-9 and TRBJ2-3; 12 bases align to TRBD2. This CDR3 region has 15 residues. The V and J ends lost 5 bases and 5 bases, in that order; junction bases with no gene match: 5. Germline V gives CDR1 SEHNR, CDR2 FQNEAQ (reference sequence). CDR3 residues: CASSRLAGEGDTQYF. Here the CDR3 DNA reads TGTGCCAGCAGCCGACTAGCGGGAGAGGGAGATACGCAGTATTTT.